This T cell receptor beta chain was observed in a study of blood T cells in healthy people across ages. The authors ran a second PCR of roughly 6 to 12 cycles using a sample-barcoded 5' primer and a J-beta primer mix. Each sample yielded at least 2.5 million CDR3-containing paired-end reads. TCRdb fed the 5' RACE reads into MiXCR, producing one record per CDR3 protein. The profile covers 630,000 or so distinct CDR3 sequences, with around 31% appearing a single time and about 15% taken by the ten largest. Findings and caveats of the study: Aged donors had fewer naive CD4+ cells and lower diversity than long-lived donors. Donor CMV status, an unknown factor, possibly confounded changes in expanded clonotypes.

J was trimmed by 4 bases and V by 2 bases; bases with no gene match: 5. Germline CDR1 and CDR2: SGHTA and FQGNSA. The CDR3 is 15 amino acids. This clonotype was detected ten times or more. Its antigen is currently unknown. Sequenced input: blood. This TCR derives from a woman at least 80 years old in good health. The gene calls are TRBV7-2 and TRBJ1-5; TRBD1 agrees at 7 bases. CDR3 residues: CASSLYGGQNQPQHF. CDR3 DNA sequence: TGTGCCAGCAGCTTATATGGGGGACAGAATCAGCCCCAGCATTTT.